This T cell receptor beta chain was identified during a study of blood T cell repertoires in COVID-19. Some clones are missing from TCRdb's copy, which holds only in-frame ones; the method was immunoSEQ multiplex PCR. The repertoire holds roughly 320,000 clones, with over 80% as singletons. The sample was peripheral blood. This TCR was sampled from a woman in her fifties or sixties with COVID-19, enrolled during active disease.

CDR3 in amino acids: CASSSGLYEQFF. In DNA form, the CDR3 reads TGTGCCAGCAGCTCGGGGTTGTATGAGCAGTTCTTC. The V gene is TRBV13, the J gene TRBJ2-1, with D possibly TRBD2 on 5 matching bases. The ends were cut back, 4 bases at V and 8 bases at J, with 9 bases in the middle. CDR3 size: 12 residues. Germline V lookup: CDR1 PRHDT, CDR2 FYEKMQ (reference sequence). Drawing the rest from reference TRBV13 and TRBJ2-1, the complete variable domain is AAGVIQSPRHLIKEKRETATLKCYPIPRHDTVYWYQQGPGQDPQFLISFYEKMQSDKGSIPDRFSAQQFSDYHSELNMSSLELGDSALYFCASSSGLYEQFFGPGTRLTVL.